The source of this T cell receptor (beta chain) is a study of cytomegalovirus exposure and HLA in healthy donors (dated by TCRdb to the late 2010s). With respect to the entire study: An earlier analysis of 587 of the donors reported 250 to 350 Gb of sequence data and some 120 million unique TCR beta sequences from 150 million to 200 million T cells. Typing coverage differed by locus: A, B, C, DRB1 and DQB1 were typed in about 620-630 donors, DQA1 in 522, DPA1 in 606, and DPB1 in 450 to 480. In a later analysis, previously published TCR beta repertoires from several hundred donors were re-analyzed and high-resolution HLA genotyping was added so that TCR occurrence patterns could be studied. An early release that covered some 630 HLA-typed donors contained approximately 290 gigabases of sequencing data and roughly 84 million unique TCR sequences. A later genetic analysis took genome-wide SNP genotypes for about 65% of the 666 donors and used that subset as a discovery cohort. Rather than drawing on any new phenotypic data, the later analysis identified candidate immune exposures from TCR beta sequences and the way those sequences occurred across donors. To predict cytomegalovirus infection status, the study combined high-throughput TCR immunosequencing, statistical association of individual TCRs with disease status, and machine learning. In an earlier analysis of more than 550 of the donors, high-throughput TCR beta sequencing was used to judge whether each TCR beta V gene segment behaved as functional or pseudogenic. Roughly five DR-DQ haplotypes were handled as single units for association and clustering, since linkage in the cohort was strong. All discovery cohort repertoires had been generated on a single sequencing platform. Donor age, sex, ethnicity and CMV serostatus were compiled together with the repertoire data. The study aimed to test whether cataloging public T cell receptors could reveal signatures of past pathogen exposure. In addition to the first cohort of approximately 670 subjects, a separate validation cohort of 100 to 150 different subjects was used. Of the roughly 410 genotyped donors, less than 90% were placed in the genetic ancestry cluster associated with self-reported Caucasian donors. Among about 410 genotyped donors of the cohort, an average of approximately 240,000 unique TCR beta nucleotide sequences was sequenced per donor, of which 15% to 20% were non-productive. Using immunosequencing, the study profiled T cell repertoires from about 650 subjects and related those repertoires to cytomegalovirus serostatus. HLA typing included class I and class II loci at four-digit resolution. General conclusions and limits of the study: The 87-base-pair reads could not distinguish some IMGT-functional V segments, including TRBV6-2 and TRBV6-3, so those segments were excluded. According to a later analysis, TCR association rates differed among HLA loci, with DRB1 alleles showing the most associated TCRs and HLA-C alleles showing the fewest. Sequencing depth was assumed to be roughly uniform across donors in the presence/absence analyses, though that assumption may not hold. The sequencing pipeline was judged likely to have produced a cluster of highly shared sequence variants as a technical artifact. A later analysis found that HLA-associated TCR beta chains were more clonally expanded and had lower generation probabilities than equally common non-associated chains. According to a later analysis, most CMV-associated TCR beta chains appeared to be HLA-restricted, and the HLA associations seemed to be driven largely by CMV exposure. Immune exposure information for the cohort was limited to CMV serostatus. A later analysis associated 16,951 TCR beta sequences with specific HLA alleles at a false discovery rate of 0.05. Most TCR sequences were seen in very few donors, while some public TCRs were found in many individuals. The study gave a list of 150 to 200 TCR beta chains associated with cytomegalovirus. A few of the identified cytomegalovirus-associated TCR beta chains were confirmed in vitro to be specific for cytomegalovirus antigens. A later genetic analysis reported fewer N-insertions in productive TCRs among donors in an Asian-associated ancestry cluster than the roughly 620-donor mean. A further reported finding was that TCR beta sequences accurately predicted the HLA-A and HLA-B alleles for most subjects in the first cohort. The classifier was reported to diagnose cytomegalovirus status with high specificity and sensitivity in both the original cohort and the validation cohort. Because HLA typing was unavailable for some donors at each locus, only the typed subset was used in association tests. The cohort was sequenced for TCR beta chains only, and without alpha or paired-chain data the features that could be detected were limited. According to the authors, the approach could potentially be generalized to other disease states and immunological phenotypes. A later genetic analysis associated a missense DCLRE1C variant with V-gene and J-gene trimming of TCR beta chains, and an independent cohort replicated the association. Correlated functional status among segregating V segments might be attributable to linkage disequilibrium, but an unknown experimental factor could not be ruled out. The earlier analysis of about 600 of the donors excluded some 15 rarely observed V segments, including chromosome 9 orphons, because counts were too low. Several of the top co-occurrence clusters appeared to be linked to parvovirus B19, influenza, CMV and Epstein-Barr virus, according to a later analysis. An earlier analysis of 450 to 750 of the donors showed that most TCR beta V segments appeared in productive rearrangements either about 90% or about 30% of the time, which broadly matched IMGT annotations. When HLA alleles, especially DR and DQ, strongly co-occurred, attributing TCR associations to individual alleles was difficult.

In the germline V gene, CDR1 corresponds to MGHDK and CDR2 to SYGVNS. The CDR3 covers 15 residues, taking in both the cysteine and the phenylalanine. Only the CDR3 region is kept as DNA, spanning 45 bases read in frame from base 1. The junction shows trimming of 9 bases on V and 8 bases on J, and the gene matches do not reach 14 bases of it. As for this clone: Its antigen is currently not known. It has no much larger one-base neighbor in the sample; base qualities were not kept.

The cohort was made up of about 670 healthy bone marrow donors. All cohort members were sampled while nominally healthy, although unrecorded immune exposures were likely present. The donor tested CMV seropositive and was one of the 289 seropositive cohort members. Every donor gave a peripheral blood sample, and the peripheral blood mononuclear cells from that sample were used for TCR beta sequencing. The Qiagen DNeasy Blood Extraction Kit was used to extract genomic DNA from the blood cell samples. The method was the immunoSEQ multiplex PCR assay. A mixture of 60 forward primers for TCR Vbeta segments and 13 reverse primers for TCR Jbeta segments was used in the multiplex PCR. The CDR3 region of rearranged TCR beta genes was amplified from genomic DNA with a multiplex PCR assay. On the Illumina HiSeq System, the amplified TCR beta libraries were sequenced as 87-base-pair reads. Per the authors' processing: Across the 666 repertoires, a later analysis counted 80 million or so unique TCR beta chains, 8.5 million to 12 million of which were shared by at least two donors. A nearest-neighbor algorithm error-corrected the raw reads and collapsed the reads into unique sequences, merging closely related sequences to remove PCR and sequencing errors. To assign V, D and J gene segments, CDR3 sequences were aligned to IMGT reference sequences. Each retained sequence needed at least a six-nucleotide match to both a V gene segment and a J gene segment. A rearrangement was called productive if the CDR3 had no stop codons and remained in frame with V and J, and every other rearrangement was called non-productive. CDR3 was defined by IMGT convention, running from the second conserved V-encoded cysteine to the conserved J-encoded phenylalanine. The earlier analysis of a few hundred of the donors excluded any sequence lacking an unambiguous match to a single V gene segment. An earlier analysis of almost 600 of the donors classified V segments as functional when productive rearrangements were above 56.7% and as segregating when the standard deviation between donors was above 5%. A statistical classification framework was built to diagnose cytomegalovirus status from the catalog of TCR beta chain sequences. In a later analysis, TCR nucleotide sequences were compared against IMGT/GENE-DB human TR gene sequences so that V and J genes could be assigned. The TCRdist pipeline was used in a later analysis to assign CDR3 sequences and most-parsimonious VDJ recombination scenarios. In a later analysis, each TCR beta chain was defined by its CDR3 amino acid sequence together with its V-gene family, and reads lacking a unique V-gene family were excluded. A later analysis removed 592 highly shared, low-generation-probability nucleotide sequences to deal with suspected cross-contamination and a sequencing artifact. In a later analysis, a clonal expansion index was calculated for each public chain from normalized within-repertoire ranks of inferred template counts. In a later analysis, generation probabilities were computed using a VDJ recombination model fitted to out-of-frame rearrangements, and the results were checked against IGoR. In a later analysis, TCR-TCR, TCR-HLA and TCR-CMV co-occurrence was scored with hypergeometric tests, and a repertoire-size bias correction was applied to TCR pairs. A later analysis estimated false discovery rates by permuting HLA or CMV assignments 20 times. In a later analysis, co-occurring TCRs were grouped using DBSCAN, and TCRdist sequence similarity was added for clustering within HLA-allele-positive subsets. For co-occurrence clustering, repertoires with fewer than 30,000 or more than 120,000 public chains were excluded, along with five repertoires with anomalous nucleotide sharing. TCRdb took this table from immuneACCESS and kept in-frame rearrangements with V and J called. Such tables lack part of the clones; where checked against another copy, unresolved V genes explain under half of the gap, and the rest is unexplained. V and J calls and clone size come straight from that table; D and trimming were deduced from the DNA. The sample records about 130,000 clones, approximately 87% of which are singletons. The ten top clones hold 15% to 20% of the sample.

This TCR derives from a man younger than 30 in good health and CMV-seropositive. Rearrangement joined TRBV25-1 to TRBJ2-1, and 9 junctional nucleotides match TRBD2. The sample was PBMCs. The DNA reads TGTGCCAGTTCATTTCTGAGCGGGGGGCCGCATGAGCAGTTCTTC. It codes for CASSFLSGGPHEQFF.